The 23 T cell receptor beta chains below were found in one sample sequenced in a study of blood T cell repertoires in COVID-19. TCRdb's table, derived via immunoSEQ multiplex PCR, lists solely in-frame clones and lacks some. The sample lists 250,000 to 300,000 clones; around four fifths were seen once. Material: PBMCs or T cells enriched from blood (not recorded which). The source of these receptors is a man aged 25 to 40 with acute COVID-19.

The rearrangement uses TRBV4-2 and TRBJ1-1; no reliable D call. The ends were cut back, 0 bases at V and 1 base at J, with 6 bases in the middle. This CDR3 has 14 residues. Germline V gives CDR1 LGHNA, CDR2 YNFKEQ. Here the CDR3 reads CASSQEQKNTEAFF. The CDR3 DNA reads TGTGCCAGCAGCCAAGAGCAGAAGAACACTGAAGCTTTCTTT.

J is TRBJ2-5 and V is TRBV5-8, with no clear D. Trimming left V 1 base short and J 1 base short, with 8 bases between. The CDR3 runs 14 residues. Germline assignment: CDR1 SGHTS and CDR2 YDEGEE. CDR3 sequence: CASSLWATQETQYF. The CDR3 DNA follows: TGTGCCAGCAGCTTGTGGGCAACCCAAGAGACCCAGTACTTC.

The chain recombines TRBV10-3 with TRBJ1-2; D is possibly TRBD1 (5 bases). Trimming removed 4 bases from V and 8 bases from J, with 14 bases in between. The CDR3 covers 13 residues. CDR1 ENHRY and CDR2 SYGVKD come from the germline V gene. CDR3 sequence (DNA): TGTGCCATCAGTGCCTCGGGGGAAGGCGGCTACACCTTC. This encodes CAISASGEGGYTF.

V is TRBV28 and J is TRBJ1-6; 8 bases are shared with TRBD1. Germline loops: CDR1 MDHEN, CDR2 SYDVKM. V was pared by 4 bases and J by 8 bases, with 7 bases of the junction left unmatched. CDR3 length: 15 residues. The DNA of the CDR3 is TGTGCCAGCAGTTCGCGGACAGGGCCGTATTCACCCCTCCACTTT. Its translation: CASSSRTGPYSPLHF.

This sequence joins TRBV18 and TRBJ2-7; D is possibly TRBD2 (7 bases). The CDR3 is made up of 16 amino acids. The V end lost 2 bases, the J end lost 3 bases, and 17 bases lay between the germline ends. Per germline, CDR1 KGHSH and CDR2 LQKENI. CDR3: CASSPGAGEGIYEQYV. For the CDR3, the DNA is TGTGCCAGCTCACCAGGGGCAGGGGAGGGAATCTACGAGCAGTACGTC.

The rearrangement uses TRBV2 and TRBJ2-2; 8 bases map to TRBD1. Unmatched junction bases numbered 12, after V lost 6 bases and J lost 6 bases. Germline values: CDR1 SNHLY, CDR2 FYNNEI. CDR3 size: 16 residues. CDR3 bases: TGTGCCAGCAGCCCCAACCGGGACAGGAGATCCGGGGAGCTGTTTTTT. Its protein product is CASSPNRDRRSGELFF. The entire variable domain, with the rest obtained from reference TRBV2 and TRBJ2-2, is as follows: EPEVTQTPSHQVTQMGQEVILRCVPISNHLYFYWYRQILGQKVEFLVSFYNNEISEKSEIFDDQFSVERPDGSNFTLKIRSTKLEDSAMYFCASSPNRDRRSGELFFGEGSRLTVL.

This clone was seen once. The chain combines TRBV6-2 or TRBV6-3 with TRBJ1-1, with 7 nucleotides matching TRBD1. The germline CDR1 and CDR2 sequences are MNHEY and SVGEGT. The CDR3 loop spans 13 amino acids. V trimming: 2 bases; J trimming: 7 bases; junction bases outside the gene matches: 4. CDR3 amino acids: CASSYRGLREAFF. The CDR3 bases are TGTGCCAGCAGTTACAGGGGGCTACGTGAAGCTTTCTTT.

The chain couples TRBV5-1 to TRBJ1-4; TRBD1 agrees at 9 bases. V gave up 4 bases and J gave up 4 bases; unmatched junction bases: 8. Per germline, CDR1 SGHRS and CDR2 YFSETQ. The CDR3 has 16 residues. This CDR3 is CASSEDRGGVNEKLFF. The CDR3, as DNA: TGCGCCAGCAGCGAGGACAGGGGTGGGGTTAATGAAAAACTGTTTTTT.

This chain uses TRBV29-1 with TRBJ2-5; 8 bases match TRBD2. Germline-derived CDR1 and CDR2 are SQVTM and ANQGSEA. This CDR3 spans 14 amino acids. V was clipped by 5 bases and J by 4 bases; unmatched bases: 9. The DNA of the CDR3 is TGCAGCGTTTTCCTGGGGAGCGGGGGAGAGACCCAGTACTTC. This codes for CSVFLGSGGETQYF. Using reference TRBV29-1 and TRBJ2-5 for the parts outside the CDR3, the full variable domain is SAVISQKPSRDICQRGTSLTIQCQVDSQVTMMFWYRQQPGQSLTLIATANQGSEATYESGFVIDKFPISRPNLTFSTLTVSNMSPEDSSIYLCSVFLGSGGETQYFGPGTRLLVL.

The V and J genes are TRBV6-5 and TRBJ1-3; D is perhaps TRBD1 (5 bases). The V end was cut by 5 bases, the J end by 2 bases, with 10 bases between. Germline loops: CDR1 MNHEY, CDR2 SVGAGI. CDR3 length: 14 amino acids. This CDR3 reads CASSRKGTGNTIYF. The CDR3 DNA reads TGTGCCAGCAGTCGGAAGGGGACTGGAAACACCATATATTTT.

The chain uses TRBV14 and TRBJ2-3; TRBD2 matches 9 bases. V lost 4 bases, J lost 3 bases, and 14 bases stayed unmatched. The CDR3 extends over 18 amino acids. The germline gives CDR1 SGHDN, CDR2 FVKESK. CDR3 residues: CASSRRGASGALTDTQYF. The CDR3 DNA follows: TGTGCCAGCAGCCGCCGGGGGGCTAGCGGGGCCTTGACAGATACGCAGTATTTT. Combining the CDR3 with reference TRBV14 and TRBJ2-3 gives the whole variable domain EAGVTQFPSHSVIEKGQTVTLRCDPISGHDNLYWYRRVMGKEIKFLLHFVKESKQDESGMPNNRFLAERTGGTYSTLKVQPAELEDSGVYFCASSRRGASGALTDTQYFGPGTRLTVL.

The chain couples TRBV28 to TRBJ2-6; D perhaps matches TRBD2 (6 bases). CDR1 is MDHEN and CDR2 is SYDVKM in the germline V gene. CDR3 length equals 16 residues. Trimming took off 3 bases at V and 1 base at J, with 10 bases between the two ends. CDR3 region: CASSFDGGSGANVLTF. As DNA, the CDR3 is TGTGCCAGCAGTTTCGATGGGGGGTCTGGGGCCAACGTCCTGACTTTC.

The chain carries TRBV6-5 and TRBJ2-3, with D perhaps TRBD2 (5 bases). CDR3 length: 14 residues. The V gene lost 6 bases and the J gene lost 0 bases, with 10 bases spanning the gap. CDR1 and CDR2 (germline): MNHEY, SVGAGI. The chain's CDR3 is CASSRPGSTDTQYF. The CDR3 DNA follows: TGTGCCAGCAGCCGGCCGGGGAGCACAGATACGCAGTATTTT.

J is TRBJ1-1 and V is TRBV4-3; D not resolved. CDR3 length equals 13 residues. V dropped 3 bases and J dropped 1 base, with 6 bases sitting between them. Germline CDR1 reads LGHNA; CDR2 reads YSLEER. CDR3 residues: CASSHSPNTEAFF. The CDR3 DNA reads as TGCGCCAGCAGCCATTCTCCGAACACTGAAGCTTTCTTT.

This sequence joins TRBV27 and TRBJ2-5; TRBD2 is a possible D gene (6 bases). Trimming removed 5 bases at V and 1 base at J, with 11 bases between. There are 14 residues in the CDR3. Germline CDR1 MNHEY, CDR2 SMNVEV (reference sequence). The DNA for the CDR3 is TGTGCCAGCAGTCCAGGGACTGCCCAAGAGACCCAGTACTTC. The encoded protein is CASSPGTAQETQYF.

The rearrangement uses TRBV2 and TRBJ1-5; possibly TRBD1 for D (5 bases). CDR3 length: 15 residues. V was shortened by 10 bases and J by 0 bases, with 16 bases between the two germline ends. Germline V gene lookup returns CDR1 SNHLY and CDR2 FYNNEI. CDR3 nucleotide sequence: TGTGCCACCAGAGGGAGGGGTAATAGCAATCAGCCCCAGCATTTT. Its translation: CATRGRGNSNQPQHF.

The rearrangement joins TRBV10-1 to TRBJ1-1; a weak D match, TRBD1 (5 bases). Trimming removed 6 bases from V and 1 base from J, with 9 bases in between. Germline V gene sequence: CDR1 WNHNN, CDR2 SYGVQD (reference sequence). The CDR3 consists of 13 residues. CDR3 nucleotides: TGCGCCAGCAGAGTGGACAAGAACACTGAAGCTTTCTTT. Protein: CASRVDKNTEAFF.

The genes are TRBV6-1 and TRBJ1-1; possibly TRBD1 for D (5 bases). CDR1 and CDR2 from the germline V gene are MNHNS and SASEGT. V lost 2 bases to trimming and J lost 1 base, with 8 bases between them. The CDR3 is 14 amino acids. The CDR3 reads CASSEYTGNTEAFF. CDR3 bases: TGTGCCAGCAGTGAATATACAGGGAACACTGAAGCTTTCTTT.

The rearrangement links TRBV6-6 to TRBJ2-2, with D possibly being TRBD2 (5 bases). Germline V gene sequence: CDR1 MNHNY, CDR2 SVGAGI (reference sequence). CDR3 size: 15 residues. V was pared by 2 bases and J by 6 bases, with 13 bases between. CDR3 nucleotide sequence: TGTGCCAGCAGTTACGGTCGGGGTGAGGCCGGGGAGCTGTTTTTT. Amino acid sequence: CASSYGRGEAGELFF.

The rearrangement joins TRBV6-5 to TRBJ1-2; D is ambiguous. Germline V gene data show CDR1 as MNHEY and CDR2 as SVGAGI. The CDR3 totals 16 residues. Trimming cost V 2 bases and J 5 bases, with 18 bases left between them. This CDR3 is CASSYDTTRLKYGYTF. The CDR3 region has the DNA TGTGCCAGCAGTTACGACACCACCAGGTTAAAGTATGGCTACACCTTC.

The rearrangement joins TRBV28 to TRBJ1-5; D is uncertain. Germline values: CDR1 MDHEN, CDR2 SYDVKM. V was cut by 3 bases and J by 6 bases, with 3 bases left in between. This CDR3 spans 11 amino acids. The CDR3: CASSFSQPQHF. The CDR3 nucleotides are TGTGCCAGCAGTTTCTCTCAGCCCCAGCATTTT.

The chain employs TRBV24-1 and TRBJ2-1; perhaps TRBD2 as D (7 bases). Germline-derived CDR1 and CDR2 are KGHDR and SFDVKD. The CDR3 covers 15 residues. V was clipped by 7 bases and J by 5 bases, with 17 bases between them. CDR3 sequence reads: CATSLRGAINNEQFF. The CDR3 DNA reads TGTGCCACCAGCCTCCGGGGGGCTATTAACAATGAGCAGTTCTTC.

The genes are TRBV28 and TRBJ2-1; 12 nucleotides agree with TRBD2. The CDR3 is 15 residues long. CDR1 is MDHEN, CDR2 SYDVKM, per germline. Losses at the gene ends were 4 bases for V and 4 bases for J; bases not matched to a gene: 2. CDR3 in DNA: TGTGCCAGCAGTTCGGGACTAGCGGGTTACAATGAGCAGTTCTTC. It is translated as CASSSGLAGYNEQFF.